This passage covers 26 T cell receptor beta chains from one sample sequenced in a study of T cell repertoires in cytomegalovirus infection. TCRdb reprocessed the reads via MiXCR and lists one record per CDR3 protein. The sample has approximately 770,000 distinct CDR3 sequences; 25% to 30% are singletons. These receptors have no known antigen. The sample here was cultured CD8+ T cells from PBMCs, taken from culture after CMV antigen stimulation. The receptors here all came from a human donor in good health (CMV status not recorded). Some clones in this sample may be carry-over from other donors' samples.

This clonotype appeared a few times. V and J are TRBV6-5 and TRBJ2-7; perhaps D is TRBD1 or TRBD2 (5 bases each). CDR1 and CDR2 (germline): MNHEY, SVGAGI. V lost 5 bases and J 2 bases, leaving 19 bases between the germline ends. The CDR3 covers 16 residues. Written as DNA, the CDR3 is TGTGCCAGCAGTCCTGACGAGGGGAGCATGACCTACGAGCAGTACTTC. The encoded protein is CASSPDEGSMTYEQYF.

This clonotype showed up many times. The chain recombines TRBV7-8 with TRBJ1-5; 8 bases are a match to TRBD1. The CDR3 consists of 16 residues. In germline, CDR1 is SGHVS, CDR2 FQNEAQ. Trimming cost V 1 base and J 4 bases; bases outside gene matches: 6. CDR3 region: CASSLDGRGQNQPQHF. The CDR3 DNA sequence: TGTGCCAGCAGCTTAGACGGCAGGGGGCAAAATCAGCCCCAGCATTTT.

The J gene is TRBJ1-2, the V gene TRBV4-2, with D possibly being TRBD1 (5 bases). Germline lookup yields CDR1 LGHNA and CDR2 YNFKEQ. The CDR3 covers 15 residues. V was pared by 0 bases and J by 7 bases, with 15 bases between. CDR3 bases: TGTGCCAGCAGCCAAGAGGGACCTGCGGCCTCTGGCTACACCTTC. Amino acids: CASSQEGPAASGYTF.

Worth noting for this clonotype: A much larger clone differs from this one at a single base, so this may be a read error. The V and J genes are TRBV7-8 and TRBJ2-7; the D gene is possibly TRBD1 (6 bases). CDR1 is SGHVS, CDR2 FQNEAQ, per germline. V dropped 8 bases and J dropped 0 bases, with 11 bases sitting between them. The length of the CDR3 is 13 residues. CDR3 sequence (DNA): TGTGCCAGCGAGGACAGCTACTCCTACGAGCAGTACGTC. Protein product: CASEDSYSYEQYV.

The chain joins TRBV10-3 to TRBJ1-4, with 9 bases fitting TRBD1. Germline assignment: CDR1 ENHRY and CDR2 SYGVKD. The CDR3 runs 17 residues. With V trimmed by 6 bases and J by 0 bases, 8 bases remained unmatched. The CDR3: CAISEPGQGSTNEKLFF. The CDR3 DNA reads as TGTGCCATCAGCGAACCGGGACAGGGATCAACTAATGAAAAACTGTTTTTT.

The CDR3 spells CASSQLRDRVSPDYGYTF. CDR3 sequence (DNA): TGCGCCAGCAGCCAACTTCGGGACAGGGTTTCCCCCGACTATGGCTACACCTTC. This chain connects TRBV4-1 to TRBJ1-2, with 9 bases that match TRBD1. The CDR3 runs 18 residues. J was trimmed by 3 bases and V by 2 bases; bases with no gene match: 13. Germline lookup yields CDR1 MGHRA and CDR2 YSYEKL.

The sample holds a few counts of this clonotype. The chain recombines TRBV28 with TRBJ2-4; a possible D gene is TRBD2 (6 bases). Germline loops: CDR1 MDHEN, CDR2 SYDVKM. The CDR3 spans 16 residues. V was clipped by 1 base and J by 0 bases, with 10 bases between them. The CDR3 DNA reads TGTGCCAGCAGTTTATTTGGGGGACTAGCCAAAAACATTCAGTACTTC. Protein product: CASSLFGGLAKNIQYF.

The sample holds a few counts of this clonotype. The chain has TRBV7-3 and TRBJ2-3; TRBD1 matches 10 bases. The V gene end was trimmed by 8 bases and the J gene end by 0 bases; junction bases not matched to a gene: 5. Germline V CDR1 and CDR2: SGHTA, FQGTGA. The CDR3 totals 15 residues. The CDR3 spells CASGGTGASTDTQYF. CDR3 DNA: TGTGCCAGCGGGGGGACAGGGGCGAGCACAGATACGCAGTATTTT.

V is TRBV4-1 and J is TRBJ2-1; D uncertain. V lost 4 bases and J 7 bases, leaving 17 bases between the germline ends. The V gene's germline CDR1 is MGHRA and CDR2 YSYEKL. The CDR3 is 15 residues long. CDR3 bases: TGCGCCAGCAGCCTCCAACCGGCCCCTGGGAATGAGCAGTTCTTC. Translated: CASSLQPAPGNEQFF.

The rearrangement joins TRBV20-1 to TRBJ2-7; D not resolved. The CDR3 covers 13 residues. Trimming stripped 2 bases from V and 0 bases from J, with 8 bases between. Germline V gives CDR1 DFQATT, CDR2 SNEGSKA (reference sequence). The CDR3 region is CSARQVSSYEQYV. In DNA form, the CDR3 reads TGCAGTGCTAGACAGGTGAGCTCCTACGAGCAGTACGTC.

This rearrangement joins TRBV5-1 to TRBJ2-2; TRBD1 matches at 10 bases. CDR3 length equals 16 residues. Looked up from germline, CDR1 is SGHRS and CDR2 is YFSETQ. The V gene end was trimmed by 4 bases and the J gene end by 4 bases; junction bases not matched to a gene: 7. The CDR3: CASSGGDRGITGELFF. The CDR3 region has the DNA TGCGCCAGCAGCGGTGGGGACAGGGGAATCACCGGGGAGCTGTTTTTT.

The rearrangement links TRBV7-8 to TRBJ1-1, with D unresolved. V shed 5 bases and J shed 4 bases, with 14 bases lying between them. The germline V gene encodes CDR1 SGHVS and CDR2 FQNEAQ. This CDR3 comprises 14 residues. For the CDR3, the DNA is TGTGCCAGCAGCGATGGAAACTCGGGCACTGAAGCTTTCTTT. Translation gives CASSDGNSGTEAFF.

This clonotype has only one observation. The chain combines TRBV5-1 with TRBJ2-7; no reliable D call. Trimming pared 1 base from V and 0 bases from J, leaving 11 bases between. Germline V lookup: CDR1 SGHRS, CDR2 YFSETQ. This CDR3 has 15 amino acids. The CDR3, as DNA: TGCGCCAGCAGCTTGCTCCCTGGCAGCTCCTACGAGCAGTACGTC. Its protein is CASSLLPGSSYEQYV.

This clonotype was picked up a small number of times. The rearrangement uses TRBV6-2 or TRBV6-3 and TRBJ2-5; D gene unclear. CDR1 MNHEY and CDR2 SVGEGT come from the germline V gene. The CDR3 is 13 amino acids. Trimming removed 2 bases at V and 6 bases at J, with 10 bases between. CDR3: CASSYGAAKTQYF. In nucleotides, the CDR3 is TGTGCCAGCAGTTACGGAGCCGCGAAGACCCAGTACTTC.

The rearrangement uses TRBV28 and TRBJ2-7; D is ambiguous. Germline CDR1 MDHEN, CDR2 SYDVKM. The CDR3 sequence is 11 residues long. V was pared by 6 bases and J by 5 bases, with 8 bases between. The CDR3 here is CASSARHEQYV. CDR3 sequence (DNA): TGTGCCAGCAGCGCAAGGCACGAGCAGTACGTC.

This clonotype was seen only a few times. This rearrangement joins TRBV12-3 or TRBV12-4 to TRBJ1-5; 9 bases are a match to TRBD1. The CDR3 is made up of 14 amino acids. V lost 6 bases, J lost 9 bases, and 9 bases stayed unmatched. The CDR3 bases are TGTGCCAGCAGGGGGACAGGGCAGTTGAGGCCCCAGCATTTT. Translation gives CASRGTGQLRPQHF.

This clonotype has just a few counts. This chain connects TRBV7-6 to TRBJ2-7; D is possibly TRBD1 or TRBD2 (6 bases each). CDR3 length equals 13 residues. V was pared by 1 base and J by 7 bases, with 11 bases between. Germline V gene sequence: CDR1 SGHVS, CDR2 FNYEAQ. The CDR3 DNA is TGTGCCAGCAGCTTAGATGGGGGGCCTGAGCAGTACTTC. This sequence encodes CASSLDGGPEQYF.

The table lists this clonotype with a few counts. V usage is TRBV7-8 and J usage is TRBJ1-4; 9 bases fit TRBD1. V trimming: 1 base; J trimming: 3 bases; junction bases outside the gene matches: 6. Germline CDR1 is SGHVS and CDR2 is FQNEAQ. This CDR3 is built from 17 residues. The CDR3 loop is CASSLVLQGAANEKLFF. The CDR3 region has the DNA TGTGCCAGCAGCTTAGTTCTACAGGGGGCGGCTAATGAAAAACTGTTTTTT.

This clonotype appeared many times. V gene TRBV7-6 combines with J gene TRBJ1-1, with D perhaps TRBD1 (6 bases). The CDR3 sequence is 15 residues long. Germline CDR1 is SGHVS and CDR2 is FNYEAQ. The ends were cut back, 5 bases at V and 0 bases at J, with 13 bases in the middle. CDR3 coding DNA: TGTGCCAGCAGCCCCCCGACAGGACTGAACACTGAAGCTTTCTTT. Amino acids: CASSPPTGLNTEAFF.

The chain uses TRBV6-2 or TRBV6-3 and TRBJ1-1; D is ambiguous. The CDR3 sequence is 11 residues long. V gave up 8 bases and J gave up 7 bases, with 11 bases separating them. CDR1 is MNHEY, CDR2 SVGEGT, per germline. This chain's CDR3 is CASGRRLEAFF. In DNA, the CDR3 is TGTGCCAGCGGACGACGCCTTGAAGCTTTCTTT.

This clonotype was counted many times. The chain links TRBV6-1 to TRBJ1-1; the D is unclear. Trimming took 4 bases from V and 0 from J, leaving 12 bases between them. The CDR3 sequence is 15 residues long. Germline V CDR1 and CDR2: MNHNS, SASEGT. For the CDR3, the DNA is TGTGCCAGCAGTGGATATCGTACTTTGAACACTGAAGCTTTCTTT. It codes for CASSGYRTLNTEAFF.

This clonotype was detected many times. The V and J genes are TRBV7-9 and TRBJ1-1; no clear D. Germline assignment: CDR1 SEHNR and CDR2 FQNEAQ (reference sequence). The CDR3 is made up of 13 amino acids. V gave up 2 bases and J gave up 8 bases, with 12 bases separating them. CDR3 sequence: CASSLSEFPEAFF. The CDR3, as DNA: TGTGCCAGCAGCTTATCCGAATTCCCAGAAGCTTTCTTT.

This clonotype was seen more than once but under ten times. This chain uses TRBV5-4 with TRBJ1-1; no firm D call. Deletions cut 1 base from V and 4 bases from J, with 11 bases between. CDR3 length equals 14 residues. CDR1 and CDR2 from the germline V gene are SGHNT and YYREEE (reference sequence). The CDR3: CASSLLLGSTEAFF. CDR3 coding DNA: TGTGCCAGCAGCTTGTTGCTCGGGAGCACTGAAGCTTTCTTT. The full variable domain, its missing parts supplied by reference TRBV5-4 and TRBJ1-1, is ETGVTQSPTHLIKTRGQQVTLRCSSQSGHNTVSWYQQALGQGPQFIFQYYREEENGRGNFPPRFSGLQFPNYSSELNVNALELDDSALYLCASSLLLGSTEAFFGQGTRLTVV.

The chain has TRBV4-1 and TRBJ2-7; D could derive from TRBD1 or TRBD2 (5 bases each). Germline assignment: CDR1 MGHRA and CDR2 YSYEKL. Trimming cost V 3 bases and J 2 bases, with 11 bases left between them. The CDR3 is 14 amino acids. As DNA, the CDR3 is TGCGCCAGCAGCCAGGGGGTAGGGGCCTACGAGCAGTACTTC. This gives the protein CASSQGVGAYEQYF.

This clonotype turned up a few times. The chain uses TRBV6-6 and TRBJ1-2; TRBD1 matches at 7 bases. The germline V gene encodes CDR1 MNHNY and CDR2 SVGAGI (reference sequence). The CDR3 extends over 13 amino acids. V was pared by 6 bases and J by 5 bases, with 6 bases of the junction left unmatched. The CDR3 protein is CASSPTGKYGYTF. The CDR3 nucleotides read TGTGCCAGCAGCCCGACAGGGAAGTATGGCTACACCTTC.

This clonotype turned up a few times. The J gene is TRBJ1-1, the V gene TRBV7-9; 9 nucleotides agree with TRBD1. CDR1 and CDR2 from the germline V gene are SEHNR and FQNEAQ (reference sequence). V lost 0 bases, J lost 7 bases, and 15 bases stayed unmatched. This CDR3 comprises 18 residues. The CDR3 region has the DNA TGTGCCAGCAGCTTAGCCCCAAGCTTGCGTCGACAGGGGGGTGAAGCTTTCTTT. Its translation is CASSLAPSLRRQGGEAFF. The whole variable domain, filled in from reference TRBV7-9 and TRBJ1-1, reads DTGVSQNPRHKITKRGQNVTFRCDPISEHNRLYWYRQTLGQGPEFLTYFQNEAQLEKSRLLSDRFSAERPKGSFSTLEIQRTEQGDSAMYLCASSLAPSLRRQGGEAFFGQGTRLTVV.